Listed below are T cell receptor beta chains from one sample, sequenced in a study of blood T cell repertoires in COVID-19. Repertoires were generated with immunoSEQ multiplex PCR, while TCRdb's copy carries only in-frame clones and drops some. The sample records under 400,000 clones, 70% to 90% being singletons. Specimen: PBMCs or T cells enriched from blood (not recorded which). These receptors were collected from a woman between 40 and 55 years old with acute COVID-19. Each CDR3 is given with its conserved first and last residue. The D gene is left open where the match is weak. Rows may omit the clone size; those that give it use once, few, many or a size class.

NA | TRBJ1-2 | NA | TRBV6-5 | CASSYGGSGYTF | TGTGCCAGCAGTTACGGGGGGAGCGGCTACACCTTC
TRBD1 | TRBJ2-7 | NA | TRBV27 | CASSPKSPTTGLYSYEQYF | TGTGCCAGCAGTCCAAAAAGTCCTACGACAGGGTTATATTCCTACGAGCAGTACTTC
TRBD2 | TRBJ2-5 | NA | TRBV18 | CASSLAGVMETQYF | TGTGCCAGCTCACTAGCGGGAGTTATGGAGACCCAGTACTTC
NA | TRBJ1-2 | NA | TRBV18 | CASSPDNAYGYTF | TGTGCCAGCTCTCCGGACAATGCGTATGGCTACACCTTC
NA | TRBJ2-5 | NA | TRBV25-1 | CASSEFGGKETQYF | TGTGCCAGCAGTGAATTTGGAGGGAAAGAGACCCAGTACTTC
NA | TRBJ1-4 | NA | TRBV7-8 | CASSLVSRPATNEKLFF | TGTGCCAGCAGCTTAGTTTCCAGGCCTGCAACTAATGAAAAACTGTTTTTT
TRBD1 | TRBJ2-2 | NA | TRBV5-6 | CASSSVNRDRGRMAGELFF | TGTGCCAGCAGCTCTGTCAACCGGGACAGGGGGCGCATGGCCGGGGAGCTGTTTTTT
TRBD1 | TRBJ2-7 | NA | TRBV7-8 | CASSPGQGAKEQYF | TGTGCCAGCAGCCCAGGACAGGGGGCGAAGGAGCAGTACTTC
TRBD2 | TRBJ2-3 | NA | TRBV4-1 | CASSLSGGGSTDTQYF | TGCGCCAGCAGCCTAAGCGGGGGTGGATCCACAGATACGCAGTATTTT
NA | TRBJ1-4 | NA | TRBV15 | CATNPTGINEKLFF | TGTGCCACCAACCCGACAGGAATTAATGAAAAACTGTTTTTT
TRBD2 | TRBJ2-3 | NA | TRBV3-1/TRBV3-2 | CASSHSRSVAGGSSDTQYF | TGTGCCAGCAGCCACTCCAGGTCCGTAGCGGGGGGGTCTTCAGATACGCAGTATTTT
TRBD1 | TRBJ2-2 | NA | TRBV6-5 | CASRGTGRYTGELFF | TGTGCCAGCAGAGGGACAGGGCGGTACACCGGGGAGCTGTTTTTT
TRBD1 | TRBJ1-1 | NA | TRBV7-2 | CASSTRRQGRNTEAFF | TGTGCCAGCAGCACCCGCAGACAGGGGAGGAACACTGAAGCTTTCTTT
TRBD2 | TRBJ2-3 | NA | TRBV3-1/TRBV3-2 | CASSRGLAGSLTDTQYF | TGTGCCAGCAGCCGTGGACTAGCGGGGAGTCTCACAGATACGCAGTATTTT
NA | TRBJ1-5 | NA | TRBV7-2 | CASSLGPISQPQHF | TGTGCCAGCAGCTTAGGGCCAATAAGTCAGCCCCAGCATTTT
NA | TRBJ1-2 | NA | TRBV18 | CASSPGFGQVYGYTF | TGTGCCAGCTCACCGGGTTTCGGACAAGTCTATGGCTACACCTTC
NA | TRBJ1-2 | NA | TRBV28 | CASSSADYGYTF | TGTGCCAGCAGTTCGGCGGACTATGGCTACACCTTC
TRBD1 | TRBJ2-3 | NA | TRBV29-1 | CSVELWDSSFTDTQYF | TGCAGCGTTGAATTATGGGACAGCTCGTTCACAGATACGCAGTATTTT
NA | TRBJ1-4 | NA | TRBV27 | CASSLGRGLTNEKLFF | TGTGCCAGCAGTTTAGGCCGGGGATTGACTAATGAAAAACTGTTTTTT
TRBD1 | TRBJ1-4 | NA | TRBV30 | CAWSGTGDYPTNEKLFF | TGTGCCTGGAGCGGGACAGGGGATTATCCAACTAATGAAAAACTGTTTTTT
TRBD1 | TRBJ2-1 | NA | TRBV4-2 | CASSQVAGQGIHEQFF | TGTGCCAGCAGCCAAGTGGCCGGACAGGGGATCCATGAGCAGTTCTTC
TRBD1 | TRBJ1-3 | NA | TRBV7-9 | CASTSGTVNTIYF | TGTGCCAGCACCTCGGGGACAGTCAACACCATATATTTT
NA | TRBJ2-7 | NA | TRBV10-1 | CASTKPRYYEQYF | TGCGCCAGCACTAAACCGAGATACTACGAGCAGTACTTC
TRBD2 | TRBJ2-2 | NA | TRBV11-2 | CASSSLAVNTGELFF | TGTGCCAGCAGCTCTCTAGCGGTGAACACCGGGGAGCTGTTTTTT
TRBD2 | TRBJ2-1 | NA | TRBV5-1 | CASNPGLVTTEQFF | TGCGCCAGCAACCCGGGACTAGTTACTACTGAGCAGTTCTTC
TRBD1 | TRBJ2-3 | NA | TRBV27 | CASSPPGQGDTQYF | TGTGCCAGCAGTCCGCCGGGACAGGGGGATACGCAGTATTTT
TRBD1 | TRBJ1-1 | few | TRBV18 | CASSPTRGTGTEAFF | TGTGCCAGCTCCCCCACCAGGGGGACAGGCACTGAAGCTTTCTTT
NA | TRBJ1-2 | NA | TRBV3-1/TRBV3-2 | CASSQGGMRDYGYTF | TGTGCCAGCAGCCAAGGGGGTATGAGGGACTATGGCTACACCTTC
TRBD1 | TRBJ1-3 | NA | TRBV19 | CASSDYGTGRSAGNTIYF | TGTGCCAGTAGTGATTACGGGACAGGGCGCTCGGCTGGAAACACCATATATTTT
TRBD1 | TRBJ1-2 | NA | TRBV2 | CASSGPKLPGTDHNYGYTF | TGTGCCAGCAGTGGACCAAAGCTTCCCGGGACAGACCATAACTATGGCTACACCTTC
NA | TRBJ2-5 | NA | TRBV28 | CASSSPPLGTQYF | TGTGCCAGCAGTTCCCCCCCCCTCGGGACCCAGTACTTC
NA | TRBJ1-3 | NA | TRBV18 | CASSPPRGHSGNTIYF | TGTGCCAGCTCACCACCGAGGGGACACTCTGGAAACACCATATATTTT
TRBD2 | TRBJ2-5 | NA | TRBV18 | CASFTGLAETQYF | TGTGCCAGCTTCACGGGACTAGCGGAGACCCAGTACTTC
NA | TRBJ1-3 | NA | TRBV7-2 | CASSRDKGNTIYF | TGTGCCAGCAGCCGTGACAAAGGAAACACCATATATTTT
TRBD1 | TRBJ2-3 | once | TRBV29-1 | CSVVRQGADTQYF | TGCAGCGTTGTACGACAGGGGGCAGATACGCAGTATTTT
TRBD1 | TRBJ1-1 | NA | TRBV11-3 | CASSLESGQGVAFF | TGTGCCAGCAGCTTAGAATCGGGACAGGGGGTGGCTTTCTTT
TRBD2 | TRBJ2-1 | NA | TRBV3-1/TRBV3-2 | CASSPRGTTYNEQFF | TGTGCCAGCAGCCCTCGGGGGACTACCTACAATGAGCAGTTCTTC
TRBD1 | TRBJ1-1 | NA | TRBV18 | CASSPGTGSTEAFF | TGTGCCAGCTCACCAGGGACAGGGTCCACTGAAGCTTTCTTT
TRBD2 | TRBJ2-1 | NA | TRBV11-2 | CASSFSGRGQNEQFF | TGTGCCAGCAGCTTTAGCGGGAGGGGCCAGAATGAGCAGTTCTTC